This is a list of T cell receptor beta chains from one sample in a study of Ad26.COV2.S vaccination and SARS-CoV-2 variants. TCRdb's table, derived via immunoSEQ multiplex PCR, lists solely in-frame clones and lacks some. The sample includes 350,000 to 500,000 clones, 89% seen only once; the top ten take 2.5% to 3%. Specimen: peripheral blood, collected in a trial of Ad26.COV2.S vaccine versus placebo. These receptors were obtained from a person between 18 and 65 years old who received the Ad26.COV2.S COVID-19 vaccine or a placebo. Both conserved end residues are part of each CDR3. Fields, in order: J gene, D gene, clone size, V gene, CDR3 DNA, CDR3 protein. A D gene is named only where the DNA matches it firmly. Expanded clones get a size class; other rows say once, few or many, or leave the size out.

J gene: TRBJ1-1; D gene: NA; clone size: NA; V gene: TRBV6-6; CDR3 DNA: TGTGCCAGCAGTTACTCGATGGACTACACTGAAGCTTTCTTT; CDR3 protein: CASSYSMDYTEAFF
J gene: TRBJ1-2; D gene: NA; clone size: NA; V gene: TRBV6-2/TRBV6-3; CDR3 DNA: TGTGCCAGCAGTAACACCCGATGGGGGAACTATGGCTACACCTTC; CDR3 protein: CASSNTRWGNYGYTF
J gene: TRBJ2-2; D gene: NA; clone size: NA; V gene: TRBV6-1; CDR3 DNA: TGTGCCAGCAGTGAGTTATGGGGCTCAGACACCGGGGAGCTGTTTTTT; CDR3 protein: CASSELWGSDTGELFF
J gene: TRBJ1-2; D gene: NA; clone size: NA; V gene: TRBV7-2; CDR3 DNA: TGTGCCAGCAGCTCCCTCCGGGGAGGCTACACCTTC; CDR3 protein: CASSSLRGGYTF
J gene: TRBJ1-2; D gene: NA; clone size: once; V gene: TRBV4-1; CDR3 DNA: TGCGCCAGCAGCCAAGTAGGAGGGGACGGCTACACCTTC; CDR3 protein: CASSQVGGDGYTF
J gene: TRBJ1-2; D gene: NA; clone size: NA; V gene: TRBV28; CDR3 DNA: TGTGCCAGCAGGGAGAGGCACTATGGCTACACCTTC; CDR3 protein: CASRERHYGYTF
J gene: TRBJ2-1; D gene: TRBD1; clone size: NA; V gene: TRBV4-1; CDR3 DNA: TGCGCCAGCAGCCAAGGCCCCGGGACAGCTTACAATGAGCAGTTCTTC; CDR3 protein: CASSQGPGTAYNEQFF
J gene: TRBJ1-6; D gene: NA; clone size: NA; V gene: TRBV7-3; CDR3 DNA: TGTGCCAGCAGCCAAAACAATTCACCCCTCCACTTT; CDR3 protein: CASSQNNSPLHF
J gene: TRBJ1-1; D gene: NA; clone size: NA; V gene: TRBV7-9; CDR3 DNA: TGTGCCAGCAGCTTAGTAGGGCCCTGGACTGAAGCTTTCTTT; CDR3 protein: CASSLVGPWTEAFF
J gene: TRBJ2-5; D gene: TRBD2; clone size: NA; V gene: TRBV11-2; CDR3 DNA: TGTGCCAGCAGCTTAGCTGGGACTAGCGGGGGTCGAGAGACCCAGTACTTC; CDR3 protein: CASSLAGTSGGRETQYF
J gene: TRBJ1-2; D gene: NA; clone size: NA; V gene: TRBV18; CDR3 DNA: TGTGCCAGCTCACCACGGGGAGGGGATGGCTACACCTTC; CDR3 protein: CASSPRGGDGYTF
J gene: TRBJ2-1; D gene: TRBD1; clone size: once; V gene: TRBV20-1; CDR3 DNA: TGCAGTGCTAGTCGGGACAGTACCTACAATGAGCAGTTCTTC; CDR3 protein: CSASRDSTYNEQFF
J gene: TRBJ1-2; D gene: NA; clone size: NA; V gene: TRBV9; CDR3 DNA: TGTGCCAGCAATTCCCCTTTTAACTATGGCTACACCTTC; CDR3 protein: CASNSPFNYGYTF
J gene: TRBJ2-1; D gene: TRBD2; clone size: NA; V gene: TRBV5-1; CDR3 DNA: TGCGCCAGCAGCTTGGTAGCGGGAGGGACCTACAATGAGCAGTTCTTC; CDR3 protein: CASSLVAGGTYNEQFF
J gene: TRBJ2-2; D gene: TRBD1; clone size: NA; V gene: TRBV2; CDR3 DNA: TGTGCCAGCAGTGAAGTAGGGACAGGGGGTGGCGGGGAGCTGTTTTTT; CDR3 protein: CASSEVGTGGGGELFF
J gene: TRBJ1-5; D gene: NA; clone size: NA; V gene: TRBV18; CDR3 DNA: TGTGCCAGCTCACCAGTAGATAGCAATCAGCCCCAGCATTTT; CDR3 protein: CASSPVDSNQPQHF
J gene: TRBJ2-3; D gene: NA; clone size: NA; V gene: TRBV2; CDR3 DNA: TGTGCCAGCAGTGAAGTCAGTTACACAGATACGCAGTATTTT; CDR3 protein: CASSEVSYTDTQYF